Listed here are 8 T cell receptor beta chains from one sample, sequenced in a study of shared clonotypes between healthy human individuals. Profiling relied on immunoSEQ multiplex PCR, and the TCRdb table lists in-frame clones only, not all of them. The sample shows 2 million or so clones, 85% to 95% of them seen only once. Material: naive CD4+ T cells sorted from blood. Subset given: CD45RA+ positively selected. Receptors were obtained from a man aged 18 to 30 in good health.

The chain carries TRBV30 and TRBJ1-2, with D possibly being TRBD1 (5 bases). This CDR3 has 13 amino acids. CDR1 GTSNPN and CDR2 SVGIG come from the germline V gene (reference sequence). V gave up 3 bases and J gave up 2 bases, with 10 bases separating them. CDR3 region: CAWRRNRNYGYTF. The CDR3 region has the DNA TGTGCCTGGAGACGAAACAGGAACTATGGCTACACCTTC.

The chain combines TRBV7-9 with TRBJ2-3; either TRBD1 or TRBD2 may fit D (6 bases each). This CDR3 spans 15 amino acids. The germline V and J ends were trimmed by 4 bases and 1 base, with 12 bases remaining between them. The germline gives CDR1 SEHNR, CDR2 FQNEAQ (reference sequence). Here the CDR3 reads CASSWDGGRTDTQYF. In DNA, the CDR3 is TGTGCCAGCAGCTGGGACGGGGGCCGCACAGATACGCAGTATTTT.

The chain links TRBV5-5 to TRBJ1-1, with D perhaps TRBD1 (5 bases). CDR1 and CDR2 (germline): SGHKS, YYEKEE (reference sequence). CDR3 length: 13 residues. V lost 4 bases and J lost 1, with 8 bases in between. The CDR3 is CASSRGGNTEAFF. The CDR3 bases are TGTGCCAGCAGCCGCGGGGGGAACACTGAAGCTTTCTTT.

V and J are TRBV4-3 and TRBJ2-1; D gene unclear. V gave up 0 bases and J gave up 4 bases, with 10 bases separating them. Germline V CDR1 and CDR2: LGHNA, YSLEER. CDR3 length equals 15 residues. CDR3 sequence reads: CASSQDLPGYNEQFF. The DNA of the CDR3 is TGCGCCAGCAGCCAAGATCTTCCCGGGTACAATGAGCAGTTCTTC.

The chain uses TRBV5-1 and TRBJ1-2, with D perhaps TRBD1 (5 bases). Germline V gene data show CDR1 as SGHRS and CDR2 as YFSETQ. Trimming took off 6 bases at V and 4 bases at J, with 13 bases between the two ends. The CDR3 runs to 13 residues. DNA for the CDR3: TGCGCCAGCACAAAAGACAGTCCCTATGGCTACACCTTC. This codes for CASTKDSPYGYTF.

The V gene is TRBV19, the J gene TRBJ2-2; 13 bases are shared with TRBD2. From germline, CDR1 is LNHDA and CDR2 SQIVND (reference sequence). The CDR3 is made up of 18 amino acids. V trimming: 3 bases; J trimming: 7 bases; junction bases outside the gene matches: 11. CDR3 in amino acids: CASSITPLAGGPHGELFF. CDR3 DNA sequence: TGTGCCAGTAGTATCACCCCACTAGCGGGGGGGCCTCACGGGGAGCTGTTTTTT.

Only one count was recorded for this clone. The chain employs TRBV19 and TRBJ1-3; no clear D. This CDR3 has 14 residues. Germline CDR1 is LNHDA and CDR2 is SQIVND (reference sequence). V was cut by 2 bases and J by 4 bases, with 9 bases left in between. The CDR3 loop is CASSITGFGNTIYF. The DNA of the CDR3 is TGTGCCAGTAGTATAACGGGGTTCGGAAACACCATATATTTT.

As regards this clone: The same CDR3 can be traced to other DNA sequences in this sample. V gene TRBV7-9 combines with J gene TRBJ2-1; 7 bases are shared with TRBD2. There are 14 residues in the CDR3. The germline V gene has CDR1 SEHNR and CDR2 FQNEAQ (reference sequence). Trimming cost V 0 bases and J 4 bases; bases outside gene matches: 0. CDR3 coding DNA: TGTGCCAGCAGCTTAGCGGGGGGGTACAATGAGCAGTTCTTC. This sequence encodes CASSLAGGYNEQFF.